A single sample gave rise to the 22 T cell receptor beta chains below, sequenced in a study of shared clonotypes between healthy human individuals. TCRdb's table, derived via immunoSEQ multiplex PCR, lists solely in-frame clones and lacks some. The sample contains 2.5 million or so clones, approximately 94% of which appear only once. Sample: naive CD4+ T cells sorted from blood. Subset indicated: CD45RA+ positively selected. The receptor source for this set is a man between 18 and 29 years old in good health.

The gene calls are TRBV12-5 and TRBJ1-4, with D tentatively TRBD1 (6 bases). The CDR3 sequence is 18 residues long. Trimming took 0 bases from V and 8 from J, leaving 22 bases between them. Germline V gene lookup returns CDR1 LGHNT and CDR2 FRNRAP. The CDR3: CASGLVAGHLISKEKLFF. CDR3 DNA: TGTGCTAGTGGTTTGGTAGCGGGACACCTAATCTCGAAGGAAAAACTGTTTTTT.

The genes are TRBV1 and TRBJ2-4; the DNA was not compared with TRBD1, the D call given in the table. TRBV1 is an annotated pseudogene. This CDR3 contains 20 residues. As DNA, the CDR3 is TGCACCAGCACGCTAAACTTCGGGGAAGACAGGGATGGAGCCAAAAACATTCAGTACTTC. It yields the protein CTSTLNFGEDRDGAKNIQYF.

V is TRBV5-1 and J is TRBJ2-7; D may be TRBD2 (5 bases). Germline CDR1 SGHRS, CDR2 YFSETQ. This CDR3 spans 12 amino acids. V was trimmed by 2 bases and J by 7 bases, leaving 10 bases between them. The CDR3 DNA reads as TGCGCCAGCAGCTTCGGACTTCGAGAGCAGTACTTC. Amino acid sequence: CASSFGLREQYF.

This rearrangement joins TRBV7-9 to TRBJ2-7; D gene uncertain. In germline, CDR1 is SEHNR, CDR2 FQNEAQ (reference sequence). This CDR3 has 11 residues. Trimming took 1 base from V and 6 from J, leaving 4 bases between them. CDR3 nucleotides: TGTGCCAGCAGCTTAGTTTCCGAGCAGTACTTC. It is translated as CASSLVSEQYF. Drawing the rest from reference TRBV7-9 and TRBJ2-7, the complete variable domain is DTGVSQNPRHKITKRGQNVTFRCDPISEHNRLYWYRQTLGQGPEFLTYFQNEAQLEKSRLLSDRFSAERPKGSFSTLEIQRTEQGDSAMYLCASSLVSEQYFGPGTRLTVT.

The chain joins TRBV19 to TRBJ1-2; TRBD1 agrees at 9 bases. V was pared by 5 bases and J by 0 bases, with 7 bases of the junction left unmatched. CDR1 is LNHDA and CDR2 is SQIVND in the germline V gene (reference sequence). The CDR3 has 16 amino acids. The CDR3 protein is CASSPGTGKTNYGYTF. CDR3 DNA: TGTGCCAGTAGTCCGGGGACAGGGAAAACTAACTATGGCTACACCTTC.

The V call is TRBV5-5, the J call TRBJ2-1; TRBD1 matches at 9 bases. The trim removed 0 bases at V and 8 bases at J, leaving 15 bases unmatched. CDR1 is SGHKS, CDR2 YYEKEE, per germline (reference sequence). This CDR3 has 18 amino acids. CDR3: CASSLGSLPGQGRDEQFF. The CDR3 nucleotides read TGTGCCAGCAGCTTGGGCTCCCTACCGGGACAGGGACGGGATGAGCAGTTCTTC.

The chain joins TRBV5-6 to TRBJ2-4; D unresolved. CDR3 length equals 13 residues. Trimming cost V 6 bases and J 1 base, with 8 bases left between them. Germline-derived CDR1 and CDR2 are SGHDT and YYEEEE. CDR3 protein: CASTSMAKNIQYF. The DNA for the CDR3 is TGTGCCAGCACCTCCATGGCCAAAAACATTCAGTACTTC.

The chain employs TRBV19 and TRBJ2-2; D is possibly TRBD1 (6 bases). Germline CDR1 is LNHDA and CDR2 is SQIVND (reference sequence). The CDR3 covers 14 residues. V lost 6 bases to trimming and J lost 2 bases, with 10 bases between them. This chain's CDR3 is CASRPGQNTGELFF. CDR3 sequence (DNA): TGTGCCAGTAGGCCGGGACAAAACACCGGGGAGCTGTTTTTT. Combining the CDR3 with reference TRBV19 and TRBJ2-2 gives the whole variable domain DGGITQSPKYLFRKEGQNVTLSCEQNLNHDAMYWYRQDPGQGLRLIYYSQIVNDFQKGDIAEGYSVSREKKESFPLTVTSAQKNPTAFYLCASRPGQNTGELFFGEGSRLTVL.

On this clone: The same CDR3 also results from other DNA sequences found in this sample. J is TRBJ1-4 and V is TRBV19, with D possibly matching TRBD1 (5 bases). Deletions cut 4 bases from V and 0 bases from J, with 6 bases between. The CDR3 is 14 residues long. CDR1 and CDR2 from the germline V gene are LNHDA and SQIVND (reference sequence). CDR3 residues: CASSTTATNEKLFF. CDR3 DNA: TGTGCCAGTAGTACGACAGCAACTAATGAAAAACTGTTTTTT.

The chain uses TRBV5-1 and TRBJ2-5, with a tentative D call TRBD2 (5 bases). The CDR3 loop spans 13 amino acids. The V gene lost 2 bases and the J gene lost 2 bases, with 7 bases spanning the gap. Germline V gives CDR1 SGHRS, CDR2 YFSETQ. CDR3 sequence reads: CASSFGIQETQYF. As DNA, the CDR3 is TGCGCCAGCAGCTTCGGGATACAAGAGACCCAGTACTTC.

The chain is built from TRBV6-5 and TRBJ2-5; perhaps TRBD1 as D (6 bases). The CDR3 consists of 14 residues. The V gene lost 2 bases and the J gene lost 2 bases, with 9 bases spanning the gap. The germline gives CDR1 MNHEY, CDR2 SVGAGI. Written as DNA, the CDR3 is TGTGCCAGCAGTTACGCCCAGGGGCAAGAGACCCAGTACTTC. Protein: CASSYAQGQETQYF.

With respect to this clone: Other DNA sequences within the sample encode an identical CDR3. The CDR3 loop reads CASSLGTANTEAFF. CDR3 bases: TGCGCCAGCAGCTTGGGGACGGCGAACACTGAAGCTTTCTTT. The chain employs TRBV5-1 and TRBJ1-1; no firm D call. V lost 0 bases to trimming and J lost 1 base, with 7 bases between them. CDR3 length equals 14 residues. In germline, CDR1 is SGHRS, CDR2 YFSETQ.

The DNA of the CDR3 is TGTGCCTGGAGTCGAGTGGAGCTTACCGAGCAGTACTTC. Translation gives CAWSRVELTEQYF. The chain couples TRBV30 to TRBJ2-7; D unresolved. Germline CDR1 is GTSNPN and CDR2 is SVGIG (reference sequence). This CDR3 is built from 13 residues. V was shortened by 2 bases and J by 6 bases, with 14 bases between the two germline ends. Supplemented by reference TRBV30 and TRBJ2-7, the full variable domain reads SQTIHQWPATLVQPVGSPLSLECTVEGTSNPNLYWYRQAAGRGLQLLFYSVGIGQISSEVPQNLSASRPQDRQFILSSKKLLLSDSGFYLCAWSRVELTEQYFGPGTRLTVT.

The genes are TRBV7-8 and TRBJ1-2, with D uncertain. CDR1 SGHVS and CDR2 FQNEAQ come from the germline V gene. V gave up 5 bases and J gave up 3 bases, with 10 bases separating them. CDR3 size: 13 residues. CDR3 coding DNA: TGTGCCAGCAGCCCTCTTTGGGACTATGGCTACACCTTC. Translated, it gives CASSPLWDYGYTF.

A remark on this clone: Other DNA sequences within the sample encode an identical CDR3. The chain couples TRBV4-3 to TRBJ1-6, with 9 bases lining up with TRBD1. The germline V gene has CDR1 LGHNA and CDR2 YSLEER. The V segment lost 3 bases and the J segment 9 bases; nucleotides outside the gene matches: 0. This CDR3 is built from 13 residues. The CDR3 region has the DNA TGCGCCAGCAGCCAGGACAGGGGTTCACCCCTCCACTTT. This gives the protein CASSQDRGSPLHF.

This clone has a handful of counts. Within the sample, other DNA sequences also encode this same CDR3. This chain connects TRBV18 to TRBJ1-1, with D uncertain. Germline CDR1 and CDR2: KGHSH and LQKENI. V lost 2 bases to trimming and J lost 0 bases, with 4 bases between them. This CDR3 contains 13 residues. CDR3 residues: CASSPGVNTEAFF. The CDR3 bases are TGTGCCAGCTCACCAGGCGTGAACACTGAAGCTTTCTTT.

The V and J genes are TRBV2 and TRBJ1-1, with a possible D match to TRBD1 (5 bases). The V and J ends lost 4 bases and 11 bases respectively, with 11 bases between them. The CDR3 runs to 11 residues. In germline, CDR1 is SNHLY, CDR2 FYNNEI. The CDR3 DNA follows: TGTGCCAGCAGTGGGGAAGGGGCCGCTTTCTTT. It is translated as CASSGEGAAFF.

V usage is TRBV10-1 and J usage is TRBJ1-1; 8 bases line up with TRBD1. V gave up 5 bases and J gave up 3 bases; unmatched junction bases: 8. The CDR3 totals 15 residues. The V gene's germline CDR1 is WNHNN and CDR2 SYGVQD (reference sequence). The CDR3 bases are TGCGCCAGCAGTCCCGGGGACAGGCGGGACACTGAAGCTTTCTTT. It codes for CASSPGDRRDTEAFF.

To note about this clone: A read error may account for a junction end that differs from germline. This chain connects TRBV6-1 to TRBJ2-5, with 8 nucleotides matching TRBD1. Germline V lookup: CDR1 MNHNS, CDR2 SASEGT. This CDR3 is 15 amino acids long. The CDR3 sequence: CASSEQGRGQATQYF. The CDR3 DNA sequence: TGTGCCAGCAGTGAACAAGGCAGGGGGCAAGCGACCCAGTACTTC.

The rearrangement uses TRBV29-1 and TRBJ2-2, with 12 bases that match TRBD2. Germline V gives CDR1 SQVTM, CDR2 ANQGSEA. This CDR3 comprises 17 residues. The J segment lost 2 bases and the V segment lost 7 bases, leaving 11 bases of the junction unmatched. The CDR3 region has the DNA TGCAGCGGAAAGACTAGCGGGAGTTCATTAAACACCGGGGAGCTGTTTTTT. Encoded protein: CSGKTSGSSLNTGELFF.

This clone appeared a single time. The chain employs TRBV15 and TRBJ2-5; D is undetermined. Germline V gene lookup returns CDR1 LNHNV and CDR2 YYDKDF (reference sequence). The CDR3 runs to 13 residues. The V gene lost 1 base and the J gene lost 5 bases, with 8 bases spanning the gap. The CDR3 is CATSRGEEETQYF. DNA for the CDR3: TGTGCCACCAGCAGAGGGGAAGAGGAGACCCAGTACTTC.

J is TRBJ1-5 and V is TRBV4-1; 8 bases agree with TRBD1. There are 17 residues in the CDR3. V was clipped by 3 bases and J by 8 bases; unmatched bases: 15. The germline gives CDR1 MGHRA, CDR2 YSYEKL. The CDR3 spells CASSHPGQGLRREPQHF. CDR3 DNA sequence: TGCGCCAGCAGCCACCCCGGACAGGGACTTAGAAGGGAGCCCCAGCATTTT.